This T cell receptor beta chain stems from a study of cytomegalovirus exposure and HLA in healthy donors. Study-wide points: Versus the approximately 700-donor mean, an Asian-associated ancestry cluster reportedly showed fewer N-insertions in a later analysis. The only immune exposure information that was available was CMV serostatus. 87-base-pair reads could not separate some V segments, including TRBV6-2 and TRBV6-3.

Notes on this clone: Its antigen remains unknown.

With 60 Vbeta and 13 Jbeta primers, the PCR was carried out. In the authors' workflow: In a later analysis, roughly 86 million unique TCR beta chains included roughly 11 million shared by two or more donors. Sequencing used immunoSEQ multiplex PCR; TCRdb keeps in-frame clones, though not all of them. V and J calls and clone size are given by that table; D and trimming were obtained from the DNA. The sample totals approximately 140,000 clones; its top ten clones hold 2% to 2.5%. Germline V gives CDR1 SGHKS, CDR2 YYEKEE (reference sequence). The CDR3 loop spans 13 amino acids. Trimming took 4 bases from V and 5 from J; bases not matched to a gene: 5.

The clonotype originates from a woman younger than 35 in good health and CMV-seronegative. J is TRBJ1-1 and V is TRBV5-5, with 7 bases matching TRBD1. Sequenced: PBMCs. CDR3 sequence (DNA): TGTGCCAGCAGCCTTACAGGGGATACTGAAGCTTTCTTT. Protein product: CASSLTGDTEAFF.